This T cell receptor beta chain was captured by sequencing in a study of shared clonotypes between healthy human individuals. As for the study in general: With ages of 18 to 49, the donors were a couple of women and three men. Regarding the study as a whole: The study found lower generation probabilities in non-shared clonotypes than in those shared by all four donors.

Evenly divided among several immunoSEQ plates was the genomic DNA of each subset. The method was immunoSEQ multiplex PCR; TCRdb's version includes in-frame clones alone and lacks a portion of them. The sample lists 2 million to 2.5 million clones; 80% to 95% were seen once. Notes on this clone: Its antigen remains unknown.

The CDR3 totals 17 residues. Trimming took 7 bases from V and 0 from J; bases not matched to a gene: 11. Germline values: CDR1 MDHEN, CDR2 SYDVKM. Material: naive CD4+ T cells from PBMCs. Stated subset: CD45RA+ positively selected. The chain is built from TRBV28 and TRBJ2-7; 11 positions match TRBD2. The TCR was taken from a man between 18 and 35 years old in good health. Some clones in this sample may be carry-over from other donors' samples. CDR3 nucleotide sequence: TGTGCCAGCAAGACTAGCGGGATTAAATTGAGCTCCTACGAGCAGTACTTC. Amino acid sequence: CASKTSGIKLSSYEQYF.